This T cell receptor beta chain comes out of a study of shared clonotypes between healthy human individuals. Study as a whole: Serving as donors were two women and a few men, whose ages spanned 18 to 49.

Trimming pared 0 bases from V and 6 bases from J, leaving 7 bases between. The germline V gene has CDR1 LGHNA and CDR2 YSLEER. This CDR3 region has 13 residues. Several immunoSEQ 96-well plates shared each subset's DNA, each plate a replicate. Here immunoSEQ multiplex PCR was the method, and the copy in TCRdb shows in-frame clones only, minus some. Counted here are approximately 1,500,000 clones, nearly 99% occurring once; the ten biggest clones make up about 0.4%. The sequence was obtained from a man aged 25 to 45 in good health. Sequencing was performed on naive CD4+ T cells sorted from blood. The subset here: CD45RA+ positively selected. The chain joins TRBV4-3 to TRBJ2-3; D is ambiguous. In DNA, the CDR3 is TGCGCCAGCAGCCAAGATCCACCGGATACGCAGTATTTT. Its protein is CASSQDPPDTQYF.